These 8 T cell receptor beta chains were all obtained from the same sample, sequenced in a study of T cells in localized non-small cell lung cancer. TCRdb's copy holds only in-frame clones and misses some; the assay was immunoSEQ multiplex PCR. The data contain 45,000 to 55,000 clones, 70% to 85% of them singletons. Sequences were derived from peripheral blood, sampled before any cancer treatment. The receptor set was obtained from a man between 40 and 75 years old with stage I squamous cell lung carcinoma.

V usage is TRBV19 and J usage is TRBJ1-4; D remains unclear. V was trimmed by 3 bases and J by 8 bases, leaving 16 bases between them. CDR3 length equals 15 residues. Germline CDR1 and CDR2: LNHDA and SQIVND (reference sequence). The CDR3 DNA reads as TGTGCCAGTAGTATCGATATAAGGGTGAGAGAAAAACTGTTTTTT. Encoded protein: CASSIDIRVREKLFF.

The gene calls are TRBV7-2 and TRBJ1-2, with D tentatively TRBD1 (6 bases). CDR1 is SGHTA and CDR2 is FQGNSA in the germline V gene. Trimming took 10 bases from V and 4 from J, leaving 13 bases between them. CDR3 length: 12 amino acids. CDR3 nucleotides: TGTGCCACCTCGGAGGACAGCTATGGCTACACCTTC. This codes for CATSEDSYGYTF. The full variable domain, with the rest looked up from reference TRBV7-2 and TRBJ1-2, is GAGVSQSPSNKVTEKGKDVELRCDPISGHTALYWYRQSLGQGLEFLIYFQGNSAPDKSGLPSDRFSAERTGGSVSTLTIQRTQQEDSAVYLCATSEDSYGYTFGSGTRLTVV.

This clone was counted a single time. The chain uses TRBV5-1 and TRBJ1-3; D is unclear. The CDR3 totals 14 residues. CDR1 and CDR2 (germline): SGHRS, YFSETQ. V was cut by 6 bases and J by 0 bases, with 10 bases left in between. The CDR3 reads CASMGGSSGNTIYF. CDR3 bases: TGCGCCAGCATGGGCGGCAGCTCTGGAAACACCATATATTTT. Full variable domain (remainder filled in from reference TRBV5-1 and TRBJ1-3): KAGVTQTPRYLIKTRGQQVTLSCSPISGHRSVSWYQQTPGQGLQFLFEYFSETQRNKGNFPGRFSGRQFSNSRSEMNVSTLELGDSALYLCASMGGSSGNTIYFGEGSWLTVV.

The V and J genes are TRBV25-1 and TRBJ1-1; 8 bases agree with TRBD1. CDR1 is MGHDK and CDR2 is SYGVNS in the germline V gene. This CDR3 has 14 amino acids. The chain's CDR3 is CDQGGTGMNTEAFF. In nucleotides, the CDR3 is TGTGACCAGGGGGGGACAGGAATGAACACTGAAGCTTTCTTT.

The V gene is TRBV5-1, the J gene TRBJ1-5; possibly TRBD1 for D (5 bases). The CDR3 consists of 15 residues. Trimming took 2 bases from V and 1 from J, leaving 10 bases between them. Germline loops: CDR1 SGHRS, CDR2 YFSETQ. The CDR3 sequence: CASSLTGVSNQPQHF. CDR3 nucleotides: TGCGCCAGCAGCTTAACAGGTGTCAGCAATCAGCCCCAGCATTTT.

This clone was detected many times. This sequence joins TRBV4-1 and TRBJ1-1; D ambiguous. The CDR3 loop spans 16 amino acids. Germline V gives CDR1 MGHRA, CDR2 YSYEKL. Between the trimmed V and J ends, which lost 1 base and 0 bases, there was a span of 12 bases. CDR3 sequence: CASSQANMGMNTEAFF. The CDR3 nucleotides are TGCGCCAGCAGCCAAGCGAACATGGGGATGAACACTGAAGCTTTCTTT.

The chain links TRBV7-3 to TRBJ1-2; D might be TRBD1 (5 bases). The length of the CDR3 is 13 residues. Germline assignment: CDR1 SGHTA and CDR2 FQGTGA. V lost 1 base and J lost 6, with 9 bases in between. The CDR3 is CASSLNRNHGYTF. CDR3 bases: TGTGCCAGCAGCTTAAACAGGAACCATGGCTACACCTTC.

Only one count was recorded for this clone. The V and J genes are TRBV6-6 and TRBJ2-7; D is unclear. V was clipped by 6 bases and J by 2 bases, with 11 bases between them. This CDR3 has 13 amino acids. CDR1 is MNHNY and CDR2 is SVGAGI in the germline V gene (reference sequence). CDR3 loop: CASSRNQAYEQYF. CDR3 nucleotide sequence: TGTGCCAGCAGCCGGAACCAGGCCTACGAGCAGTACTTC.